Listed below are T cell receptor beta chains from one sample, sequenced in a study of T-cell reconstitution after alpha-beta-depleted transplantation in children. MiXCR, applied by TCRdb to the PCR reads, yields one record per CDR3 protein. The sample holds roughly 340,000 distinct CDR3 sequences; 15% to 20% are singletons and the top ten take approximately 38%. The sequencing used PBMCs, mostly from graft donor cells, collected 360 days after TCRalphabeta/CD19-depleted stem cell transplant. These receptors originate from a male patient aged 2 to 9 who had a stem cell transplant for acute lymphoblastic leukemia, so the T cells may come from the graft donor. Each CDR3 is given with its conserved first and last residue. The D gene is left open where the match is weak. The size of a clone is reported for some rows only, either as once, few or many, or as a class for expanded clones.

CDR3 length	V gene	D gene	clone size	J gene	CDR3 DNA	CDR3 protein
13	TRBV6-2/TRBV6-3	.	.	TRBJ2-4	TGTGCCAGCGGCGGGACGCAGACAAACATTCAGTACTTC	CASGGTQTNIQYF
16	TRBV9	.	many	TRBJ2-1	TGTGCCAGCAGCGTAGATCCGGCTAGCCATCTTAATGAGCAGTTCTTC	CASSVDPASHLNEQFF
15	TRBV27	.	few	TRBJ2-3	TGTGCCAGCAGTGTCTTAGCGGCTAGCACAGATACGCAGTATTTT	CASSVLAASTDTQYF
11	TRBV30	.	.	TRBJ2-1	TGTGCCTGGAGTGTATTACGTGAGCAGTTCTTC	CAWSVLREQFF
14	TRBV27	TRBD1	once	TRBJ1-1	TGTGCCAGCAGTTTATTAGGACAGGGGACTGAAGCTTTCTTT	CASSLLGQGTEAFF
14	TRBV6-1	TRBD1	few	TRBJ1-6	TGTGCCAGCGGGACCGGGACAGGACATTCACCCCTCCACTTT	CASGTGTGHSPLHF
16	TRBV20-1	.	many	TRBJ2-1	TGCAGTGCGTACCCTGACCAGGGGGGCACCTACAATGAGCAGTTCTTC	CSAYPDQGGTYNEQFF
14	TRBV12-3/TRBV12-4	.	few	TRBJ1-5	TGTGCCAGCAGTTTGTACGATAGCAATCAGCCCCAGCATTTT	CASSLYDSNQPQHF
14	TRBV5-1	TRBD1	.	TRBJ2-7	TGCGCCAGCAGCTTGGTGGGACAGGGATGCGAGCAGTACTTC	CASSLVGQGCEQYF
15	TRBV28	.	many	TRBJ2-7	TGTGCCAGCAGTTCCCTCTGGACTGCCTCCTACGAGCAGTACTTC	CASSSLWTASYEQYF
14	TRBV7-8	.	many	TRBJ2-1	TGTGCCAGCAGCTACCCGACGGTGGCAAATGAGCAGTTCTTC	CASSYPTVANEQFF
15	TRBV4-3	.	few	TRBJ2-4	TGCGCCAGCAGCCAATCGTCTAGAGGGGGAAAACGTCAGTACTTC	CASSQSSRGGKRQYF
15	TRBV3-1	.	.	TRBJ2-2	TGTGCCAGCAGCCAGAATCCGGGAATGGGCGGGGAGCTGTTTTTT	CASSQNPGMGGELFF
13	TRBV5-1	.	.	TRBJ2-3	TGCGCCAGCAGCTTCAGACTTTCAGATACGCAGTATTTT	CASSFRLSDTQYF
14	TRBV29-1	.	.	TRBJ2-7	TGCAGCGTTGACGGAGGCGCAGGGGCCTACGAGCAGTACTTC	CSVDGGAGAYEQYF
16	TRBV7-6	.	.	TRBJ2-1	TGTGCCAGCAGCTTTGAGGGTAGGGGATCCTACAATGAGCAGTTCTTC	CASSFEGRGSYNEQFF
16	TRBV24-1	TRBD2	.	TRBJ2-3	TGTGCCACCAGTGACCCCGGACTAGCGGGGGCAGATACGCAGTATTTT	CATSDPGLAGADTQYF